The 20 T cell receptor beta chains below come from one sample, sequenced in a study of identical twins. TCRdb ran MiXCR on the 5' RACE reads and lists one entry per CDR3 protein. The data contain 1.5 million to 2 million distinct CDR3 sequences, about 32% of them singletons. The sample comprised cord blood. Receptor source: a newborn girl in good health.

The CDR3 DNA reads TGTGCCAGCAGCCAGGGACAGGGGGTACACGGCTACACCTTC. This translates into CASSQGQGVHGYTF. The V gene is TRBV3-1, the J gene TRBJ1-2; 11 bases agree with TRBD1. J lost 8 bases, V lost 3 bases, and 5 bases had no gene match. This CDR3 spans 14 amino acids. Per the germline V gene, CDR1 is LGHDT and CDR2 is YNNKEL (reference sequence).

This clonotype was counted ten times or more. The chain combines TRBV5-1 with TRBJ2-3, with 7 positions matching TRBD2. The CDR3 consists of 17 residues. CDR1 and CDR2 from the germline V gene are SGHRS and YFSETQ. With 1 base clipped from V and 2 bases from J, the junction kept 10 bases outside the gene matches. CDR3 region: CASSLRREPFSTDTQYF. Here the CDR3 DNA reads TGCGCCAGCAGCTTGCGGCGGGAGCCCTTTTCCACAGATACGCAGTATTTT.

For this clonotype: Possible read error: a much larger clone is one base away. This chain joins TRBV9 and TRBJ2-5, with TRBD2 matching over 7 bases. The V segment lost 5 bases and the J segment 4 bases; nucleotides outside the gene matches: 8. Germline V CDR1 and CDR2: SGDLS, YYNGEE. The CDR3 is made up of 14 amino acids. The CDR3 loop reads CASSYGVAGETQYF. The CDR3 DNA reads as TGTGCCAGCAGTTATGGCGTAGCGGGAGAGACCCAGTACTTC.

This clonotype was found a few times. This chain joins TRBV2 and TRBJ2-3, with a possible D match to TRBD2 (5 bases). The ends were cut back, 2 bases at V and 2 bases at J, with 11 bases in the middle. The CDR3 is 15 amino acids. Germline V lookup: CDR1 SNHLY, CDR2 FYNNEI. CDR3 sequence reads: CASSEWRSYTDTQYF. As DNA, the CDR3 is TGTGCCAGCAGTGAATGGAGGTCTTACACAGATACGCAGTATTTT.

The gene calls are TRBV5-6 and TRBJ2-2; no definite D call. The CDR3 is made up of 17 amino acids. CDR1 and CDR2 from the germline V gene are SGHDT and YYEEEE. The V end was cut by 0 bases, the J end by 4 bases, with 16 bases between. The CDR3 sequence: CASSLGLTVLPTGELFF. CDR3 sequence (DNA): TGTGCCAGCAGCTTGGGTTTAACTGTTCTACCCACCGGGGAGCTGTTTTTT.

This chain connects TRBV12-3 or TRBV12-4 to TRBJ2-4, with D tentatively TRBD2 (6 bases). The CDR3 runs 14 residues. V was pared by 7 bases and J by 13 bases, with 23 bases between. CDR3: CASTAQVGSGEQYF. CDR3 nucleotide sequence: TGTGCCAGCACCGCTCAAGTTGGCTCGGGGGAGCAGTACTTC.

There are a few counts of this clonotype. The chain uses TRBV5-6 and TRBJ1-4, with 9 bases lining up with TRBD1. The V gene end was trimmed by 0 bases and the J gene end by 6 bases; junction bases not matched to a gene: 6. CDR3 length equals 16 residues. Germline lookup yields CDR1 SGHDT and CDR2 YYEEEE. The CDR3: CASSLGTGDRDEKLFF. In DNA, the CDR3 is TGTGCCAGCAGCTTGGGAACAGGGGACAGGGATGAAAAACTGTTTTTT.

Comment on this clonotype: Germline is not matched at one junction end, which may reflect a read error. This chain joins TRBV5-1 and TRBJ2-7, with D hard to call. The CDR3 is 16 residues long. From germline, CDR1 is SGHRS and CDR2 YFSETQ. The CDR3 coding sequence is TGCGCCAACAGCTTGGGTCCCAAAGGAAGCTCCTACGAGCAGTACTTC. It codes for CANSLGPKGSSYEQYF.

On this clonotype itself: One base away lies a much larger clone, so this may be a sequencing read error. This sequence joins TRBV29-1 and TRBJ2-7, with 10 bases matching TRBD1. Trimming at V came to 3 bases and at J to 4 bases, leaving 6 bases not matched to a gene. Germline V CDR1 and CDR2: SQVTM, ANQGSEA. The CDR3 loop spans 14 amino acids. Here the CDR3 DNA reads TGCAGCGTTGATGGACAGGGGGAATTTTACGAGCAGTACTTC. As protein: CSVDGQGEFYEQYF.

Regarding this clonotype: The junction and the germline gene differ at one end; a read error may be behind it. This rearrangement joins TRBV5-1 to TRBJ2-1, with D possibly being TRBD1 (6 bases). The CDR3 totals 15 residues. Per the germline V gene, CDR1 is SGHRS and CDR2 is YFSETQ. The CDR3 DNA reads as TGCGCCAGCAGCCAACAGGGTTTAGGGAACAATGAGCGGTACTTC. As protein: CASSQQGLGNNERYF.

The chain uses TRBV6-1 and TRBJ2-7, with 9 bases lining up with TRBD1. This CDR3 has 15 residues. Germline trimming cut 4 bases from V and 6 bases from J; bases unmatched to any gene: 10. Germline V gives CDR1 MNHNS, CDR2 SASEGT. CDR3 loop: CASSVRTGESSEQYF. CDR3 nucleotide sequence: TGTGCCAGCAGTGTGAGGACAGGGGAGTCGAGCGAGCAGTACTTC.

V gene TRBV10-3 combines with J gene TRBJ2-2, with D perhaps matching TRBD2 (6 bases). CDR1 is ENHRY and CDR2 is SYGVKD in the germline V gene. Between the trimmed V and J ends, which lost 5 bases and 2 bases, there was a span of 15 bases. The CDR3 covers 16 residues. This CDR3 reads CAISHSGPRNTGELFF. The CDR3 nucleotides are TGTGCCATCAGTCATAGCGGTCCGAGAAACACCGGGGAGCTGTTTTTT.

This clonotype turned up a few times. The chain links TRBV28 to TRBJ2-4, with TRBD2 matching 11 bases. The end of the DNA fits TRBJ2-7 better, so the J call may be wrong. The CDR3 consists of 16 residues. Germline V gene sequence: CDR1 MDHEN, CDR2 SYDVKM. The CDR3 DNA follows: TGTGCCAGCAGTCCCTACACTAGCGGGAGTTTTGGCGAGCAGTACTTC. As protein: CASSPYTSGSFGEQYF.

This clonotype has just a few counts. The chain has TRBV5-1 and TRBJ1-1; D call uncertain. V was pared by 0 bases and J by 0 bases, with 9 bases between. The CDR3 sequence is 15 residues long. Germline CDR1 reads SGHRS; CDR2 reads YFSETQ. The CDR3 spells CASSLVGVLNTEAFF. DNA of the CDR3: TGCGCCAGCAGCTTGGTCGGAGTGTTGAACACTGAAGCTTTCTTT.

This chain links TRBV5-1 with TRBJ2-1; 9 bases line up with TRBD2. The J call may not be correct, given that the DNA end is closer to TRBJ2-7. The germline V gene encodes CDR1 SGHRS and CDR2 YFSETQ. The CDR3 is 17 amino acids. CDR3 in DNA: TGCGCCAGCAGCTTGGGACTAGCGGACAACGTATACAATGAGCAGTACTTC. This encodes CASSLGLADNVYNEQYF.

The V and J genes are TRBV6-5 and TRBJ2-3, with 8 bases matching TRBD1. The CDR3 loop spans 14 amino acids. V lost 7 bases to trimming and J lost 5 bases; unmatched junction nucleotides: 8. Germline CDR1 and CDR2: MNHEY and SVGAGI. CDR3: CASTRTRGRDTQYF. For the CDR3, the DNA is TGTGCCAGCACCCGAACCAGGGGGCGAGATACGCAGTATTTT.

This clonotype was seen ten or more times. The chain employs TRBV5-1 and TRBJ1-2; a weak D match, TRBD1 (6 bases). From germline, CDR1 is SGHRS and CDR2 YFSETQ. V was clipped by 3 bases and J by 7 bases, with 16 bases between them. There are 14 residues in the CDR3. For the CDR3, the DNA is TGCGCCAGCAGCTCTCGACAGGATTTCGTTGGCTACACCTTC. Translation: CASSSRQDFVGYTF.

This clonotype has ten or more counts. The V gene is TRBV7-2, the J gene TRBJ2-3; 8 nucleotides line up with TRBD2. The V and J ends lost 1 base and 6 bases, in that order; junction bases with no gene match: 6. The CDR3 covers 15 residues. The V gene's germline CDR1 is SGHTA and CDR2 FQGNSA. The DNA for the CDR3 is TGTGCCAGCAGCTTAGTCGGGGGGGCATCTGATACGCAGTATTTT. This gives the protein CASSLVGGASDTQYF.

This CDR3 reads CASSRFDINYGYTF. The CDR3 DNA sequence: TGTGCCAGCAGCCGATTCGACATAAACTATGGCTACACCTTC. J is TRBJ1-2 and V is TRBV21-1. TRBV21-1 is noted as a pseudogene. CDR3 size: 14 residues.

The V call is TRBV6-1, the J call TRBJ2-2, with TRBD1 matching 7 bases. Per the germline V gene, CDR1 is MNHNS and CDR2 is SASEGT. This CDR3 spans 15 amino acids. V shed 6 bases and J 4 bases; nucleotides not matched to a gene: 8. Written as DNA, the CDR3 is TGTGCCAGCAGATCCTCAGGGGGAGTCACCGGGGAGCTGTTTTTT. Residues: CASRSSGGVTGELFF.